This is a list of T cell receptor beta chains from one sample in a study of blood T cells in healthy people across ages. Using its own MiXCR run on the 5' RACE reads, TCRdb lists one record per CDR3 protein. The sample yields 750,000 to 950,000 distinct CDR3 sequences, roughly 24% seen once. The same sample was also used in a study of T cells of mothers and their children.

The material sequenced was blood. Receptors were obtained from a boy under 18 in good health. Each CDR3 is given with its conserved first and last residue. Each record gives: V gene, clone size, D gene, J gene, CDR3 DNA, CDR3 protein. A D gene is named only where the DNA matches it firmly. The size entry is marked missing in some rows and otherwise reads once, few, many or a size class.

>TRBV4-1|.|TRBD1|TRBJ1-3
TGCGCCAGCAGCCATCAGGGGGAGGCTGGTGGAAACACCATATATTTT
CASSHQGEAGGNTIYF
>TRBV12-3/TRBV12-4|.|.|TRBJ2-7
TGTGCCAGCAGTCTTCGGGGGGCTTCCTCCTACGAGCAGTACTTC
CASSLRGASSYEQYF
>TRBV23-1|few|.|TRBJ1-3
TGCGCCAGCCCGCCCGGGATGTGTTCGATCCCTGGAAACACCATATATTTT
CASPPGMCSIPGNTIYF
>TRBV14|few|.|TRBJ1-3
TGTGCCAGCAGCCAAGCCCCGGGACGGACGATCGGCACCATATATTTT
CASSQAPGRTIGTIYF
>TRBV28|few|TRBD1|TRBJ2-5
TGTGCCAGCATCACATCCGGGACAGGGGCCCGGGAGCAGTACTTC
CASITSGTGAREQYF
>TRBV4-1|few|.|TRBJ2-6
TGCGCCAGCACCAAAACAGGTCCCTCTGGGGCCAACGTCCTGACTTTC
CASTKTGPSGANVLTF
>TRBV15|.|.|TRBJ2-7
TGTGCCACCAGCAGGAGGGTAGGGCTGGGGTTCTTC
CATSRRVGLGFF
>TRBV29-1|.|.|TRBJ1-1
TGCAGCGTTGTTATGGGGAACACTGAAGCTTTCTTT
CSVVMGNTEAFF
>TRBV29-1|.|.|TRBJ2-1
TGCAGCGTCCTCGGGGGCTCTTCTGAGCAGTTCTTC
CSVLGGSSEQFF
>TRBV5-1|.|TRBD2|TRBJ2-1
TGCGCCAGCAGCTTGACTAGCGGGGGGCCTTTCCGTTACAATGAGCAGTTCTTC
CASSLTSGGPFRYNEQFF
>TRBV28|few|.|TRBJ2-1
TGTGCCACCACCGGGACAATCTTCTACAATGAGCAGTTCTTC
CATTGTIFYNEQFF